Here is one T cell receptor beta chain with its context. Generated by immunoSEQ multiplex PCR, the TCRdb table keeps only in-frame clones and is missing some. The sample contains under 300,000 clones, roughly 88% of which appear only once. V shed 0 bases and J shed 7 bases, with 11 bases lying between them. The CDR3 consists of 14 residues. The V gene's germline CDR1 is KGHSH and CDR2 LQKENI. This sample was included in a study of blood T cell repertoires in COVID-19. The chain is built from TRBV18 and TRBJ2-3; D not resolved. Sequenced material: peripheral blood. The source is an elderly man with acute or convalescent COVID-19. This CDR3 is CASSPPSMLYTQYF. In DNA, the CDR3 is TGTGCCAGCTCACCACCGAGCATGCTGTATACGCAGTATTTT.